This T cell receptor (beta chain) was observed in a study of T-cell reconstitution after alpha-beta-depleted transplantation in children. It was with unique molecular identifiers that the TCRbeta library was prepared. TCRdb re-derived calls from the PCR reads in MiXCR, one entry per CDR3 protein. The profile shows about 500,000 distinct CDR3 sequences, 30% to 35% of them singletons. The V gene's germline CDR1 is SQVTM and CDR2 ANQGSEA. This CDR3 has 15 residues. Trimming cost V 6 bases and J 2 bases; bases outside gene matches: 9. This receptor was identified in a human donor who donated a stem cell graft to a child with aplastic anemia. The J gene is TRBJ2-3, the V gene TRBV29-1, with 9 bases aligning to TRBD2. Material: PBMCs from the stem cell graft donor, obtained from the stem cell graft. The CDR3 DNA reads as TGCAGCGTCGTTACCCGGACTAGCGCCACAGATACGCAGTATTTT. Its translation: CSVVTRTSATDTQYF.